This TCR beta chain comes out of a study of T cell changes during pregnancy in multiple sclerosis. Sequencing used immunoSEQ multiplex PCR; TCRdb keeps in-frame clones, though not all of them. The sample has approximately 100,000 clones, 94% seen once; the top ten hold about 2%. The origin of this receptor is a female donor with multiple sclerosis, enrolled in a pregnancy study. The sample in question was peripheral blood, obtained in the third trimester of pregnancy.

CDR3 loop: CAISQNTGELFF. Here the CDR3 DNA reads TGTGCCATCAGCCAGAACACCGGGGAGCTGTTTTTT. The rearrangement joins TRBV10-3 to TRBJ2-2; no firm D call. Trimming took off 6 bases at V and 1 base at J, with 3 bases between the two ends. This CDR3 has 12 amino acids. Germline V gene sequence: CDR1 ENHRY, CDR2 SYGVKD.